A single sample is the source of the 9 T cell receptor beta chains below, sequenced in a study of shared clonotypes between healthy human individuals. Only CD45RO-negative cells positively selected for CCR7 counted as naive CD8 cells, so terminally differentiated effector memory CD45RA+ cells were excluded. The repertoire was sequenced with immunoSEQ multiplex PCR; TCRdb's copy has only in-frame clones and lacks some. This table holds about 650,000 clones, 95% to 96% found once. Source material: naive CD8+ T cells sorted from blood. The receptors shown here come from a woman aged 30 to 39 in good health.

For this clone: The sample contains more than one DNA sequence encoding this CDR3. V gene TRBV2 combines with J gene TRBJ1-2; 10 bases match TRBD1. The germline gives CDR1 SNHLY, CDR2 FYNNEI. CDR3 length equals 13 residues. The V and J ends lost 7 bases and 5 bases, in that order; junction bases with no gene match: 4. CDR3 region: CASKDRGGYGYTF. For the CDR3, the DNA is TGTGCCAGCAAGGACAGGGGGGGGTATGGCTACACCTTC.

This chain joins TRBV11-2 and TRBJ1-4; possibly TRBD1 for D (5 bases). The germline V gene encodes CDR1 SGHAT and CDR2 FQNNGV. Trimming pared 7 bases from V and 4 bases from J, leaving 19 bases between. The CDR3 has 16 residues. The CDR3 sequence is CASTLGWGAGNEKLFF. The CDR3 DNA follows: TGTGCCAGCACTCTGGGGTGGGGCGCGGGTAATGAAAAACTGTTTTTT.

This clone was observed once. The V gene is TRBV2, the J gene TRBJ2-5; perhaps TRBD2 as D (6 bases). The J call is doubtful: the DNA matches TRBJ2-7 better. Germline lookup yields CDR1 SNHLY and CDR2 FYNNEI. This CDR3 region has 13 residues. DNA of the CDR3: TGTGCCAGCAGGGGTAGCGGAACCTACGAGCAGTACTTC. Amino acid sequence: CASRGSGTYEQYF.

This chain links TRBV10-3 with TRBJ2-5, with D unresolved. The CDR3 length is 12 residues. Looked up from germline, CDR1 is ENHRY and CDR2 is SYGVKD. Trimming left V 5 bases short and J 5 bases short, with 9 bases between. CDR3 protein: CAISSGEETQYF. The CDR3, as DNA: TGTGCCATCAGTTCCGGAGAGGAGACCCAGTACTTC.

The chain joins TRBV28 to TRBJ1-3, with TRBD1 matching 8 bases. This CDR3 comprises 16 residues. Per germline, CDR1 MDHEN and CDR2 SYDVKM. J lost 1 base, V lost 3 bases, and 5 bases had no gene match. The CDR3 protein is CASSLYTGGSGNTIYF. The DNA of the CDR3 is TGTGCCAGCAGTTTGTATACAGGGGGGTCTGGAAACACCATATATTTT.

This chain connects TRBV14 to TRBJ2-3, with 9 bases aligning to TRBD2. The CDR3 length is 16 residues. V shed 3 bases, J shed 7 bases, and the junction held 11 bases outside the gene matches. CDR1 is SGHDN, CDR2 FVKESK, per germline. The CDR3 bases are TGTGCCAGCAGCCAGCCCGGTAGCGGGAGCGTCCATACGCAGTATTTT. This gives the protein CASSQPGSGSVHTQYF.

Only one count was recorded for this clone. J is TRBJ2-4 and V is TRBV28; maybe TRBD1 (6 bases). With 7 bases removed from V and 0 bases from J, the gap between germline ends came to 16 bases. The germline CDR1 and CDR2 sequences are MDHEN and SYDVKM. This CDR3 contains 16 residues. In DNA form, the CDR3 reads TGTGCCAGCACCACAGGGATCCGGGGAGCCAAAAACATTCAGTACTTC. Amino acids: CASTTGIRGAKNIQYF.

The V call is TRBV19, the J call TRBJ2-5; D is unresolved. The J call may be mistaken, given a closer DNA end match to TRBJ2-7. CDR1 is LNHDA, CDR2 SQIVND, per germline (reference sequence). This CDR3 contains 14 residues. The CDR3 protein is CASSIGGSRSEQYF. CDR3 nucleotides: TGTGCCAGTAGTATAGGGGGAAGTAGGTCCGAGCAGTACTTC.

To note about this clone: Other DNA sequences in this specimen translate into the identical CDR3. The chain joins TRBV27 to TRBJ2-5, with 7 bases that match TRBD1. The V segment lost 5 bases and the J segment 5 bases; nucleotides outside the gene matches: 2. The CDR3 is 12 amino acids. The germline V gene has CDR1 MNHEY and CDR2 SMNVEV (reference sequence). CDR3 coding DNA: TGTGCCAGCAGTCGCAGGGGGGAGACCCAGTACTTC. It translates to CASSRRGETQYF.